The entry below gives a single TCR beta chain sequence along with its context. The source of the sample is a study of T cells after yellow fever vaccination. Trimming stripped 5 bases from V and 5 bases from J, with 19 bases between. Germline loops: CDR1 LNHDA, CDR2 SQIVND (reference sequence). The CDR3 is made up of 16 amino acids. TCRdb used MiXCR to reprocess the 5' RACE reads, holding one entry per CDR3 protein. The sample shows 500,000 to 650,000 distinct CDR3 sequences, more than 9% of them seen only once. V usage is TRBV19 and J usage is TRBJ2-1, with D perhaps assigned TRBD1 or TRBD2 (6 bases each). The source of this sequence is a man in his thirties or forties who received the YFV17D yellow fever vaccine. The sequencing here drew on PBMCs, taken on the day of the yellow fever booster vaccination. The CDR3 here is CASSAFRGPLHNEQFF. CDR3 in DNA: TGTGCCAGTAGTGCTTTTCGGGGGCCTCTACACAATGAGCAGTTCTTC.